This TCR beta chain was captured in a study of vaccination effects on CD4 cells after COVID-19. Trimming stripped 5 bases from V and 5 bases from J, with 12 bases between. Germline CDR1 reads SNHLY; CDR2 reads FYNNEI. CDR3 length: 14 residues. Generated by immunoSEQ multiplex PCR, the TCRdb table keeps only in-frame clones and is missing some. The sample includes more than 40,000 clones, about 70% seen only once; the top ten take about an eighth. The authors isolated CD4+ T cells after roughly 10 days of culture. To note about this clone: Its antigen is currently unknown.

The sample consisted of CD4+ T cells from PBMCs cultured without peptide, taken before COVID-19 vaccination. This receptor was taken from a human donor who had a prior SARS-CoV-2 infection. The chain carries TRBV2 and TRBJ2-2; weak D call: TRBD1 (8 bases). The CDR3 DNA follows: TGTGCCAGCAGTTCACAGGGGGGGACCGGGGAGCTGTTTTTT. This codes for CASSSQGGTGELFF.